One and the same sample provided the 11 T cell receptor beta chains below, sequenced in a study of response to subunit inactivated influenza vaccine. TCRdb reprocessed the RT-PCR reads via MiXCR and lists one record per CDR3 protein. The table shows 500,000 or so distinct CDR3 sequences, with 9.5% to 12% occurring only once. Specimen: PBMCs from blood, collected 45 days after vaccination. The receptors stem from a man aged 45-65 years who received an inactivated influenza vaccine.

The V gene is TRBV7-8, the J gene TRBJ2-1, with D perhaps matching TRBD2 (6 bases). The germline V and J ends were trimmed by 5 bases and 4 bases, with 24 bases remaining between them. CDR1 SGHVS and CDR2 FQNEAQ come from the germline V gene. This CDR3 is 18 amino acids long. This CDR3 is CASSGTTSPTVPYNEQFF. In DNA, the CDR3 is TGTGCCAGCAGCGGAACGACTAGTCCCACCGTCCCATACAATGAGCAGTTCTTC.

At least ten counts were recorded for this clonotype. The CDR3 loop is CSARDLRRGVSYNEQFF. The CDR3 DNA reads TGCAGTGCTAGAGATCTAAGGCGGGGGGTCTCCTACAATGAGCAGTTCTTC. J is TRBJ2-1 and V is TRBV20-1; 8 nucleotides line up with TRBD2. The CDR3 length is 17 residues. CDR1 is DFQATT, CDR2 SNEGSKA, per germline (reference sequence). V dropped 0 bases and J dropped 0; count of bases not matched to a gene: 7.

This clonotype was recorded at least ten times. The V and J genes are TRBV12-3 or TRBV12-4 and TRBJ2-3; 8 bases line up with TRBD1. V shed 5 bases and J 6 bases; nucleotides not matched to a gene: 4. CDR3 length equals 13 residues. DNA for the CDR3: TGTGCCAGCAGTATCCACAGGGGGGATACGCAGTATTTT. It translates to CASSIHRGDTQYF.

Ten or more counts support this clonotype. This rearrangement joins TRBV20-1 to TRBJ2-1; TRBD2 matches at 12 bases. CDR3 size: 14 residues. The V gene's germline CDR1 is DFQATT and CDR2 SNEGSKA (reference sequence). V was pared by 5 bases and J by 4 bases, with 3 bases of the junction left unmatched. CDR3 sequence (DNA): TGCAGTGCTCCCGGGACTAGCGGGTACAATGAGCAGTTCTTC. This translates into CSAPGTSGYNEQFF.

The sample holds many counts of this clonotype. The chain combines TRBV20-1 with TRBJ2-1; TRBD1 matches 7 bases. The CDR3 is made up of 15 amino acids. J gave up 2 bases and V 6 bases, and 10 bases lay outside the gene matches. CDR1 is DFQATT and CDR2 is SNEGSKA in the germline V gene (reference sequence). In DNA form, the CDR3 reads TGCAGTGCCAGTTATTTCCAGGGGGCCTACAATGAGCAGTTCTTC. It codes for CSASYFQGAYNEQFF.

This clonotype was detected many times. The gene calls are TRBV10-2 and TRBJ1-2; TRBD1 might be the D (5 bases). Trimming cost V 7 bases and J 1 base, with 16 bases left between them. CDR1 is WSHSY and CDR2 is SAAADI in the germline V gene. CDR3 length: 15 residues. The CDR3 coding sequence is TGCGCCAGCATGAAGGGACCGGATGGTAACTATGGCTACACCTTC. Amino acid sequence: CASMKGPDGNYGYTF.

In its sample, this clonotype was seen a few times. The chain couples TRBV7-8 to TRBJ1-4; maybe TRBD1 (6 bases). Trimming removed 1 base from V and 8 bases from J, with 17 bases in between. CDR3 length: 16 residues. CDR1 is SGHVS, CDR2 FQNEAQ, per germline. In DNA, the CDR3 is TGTGCCAGCAGCTTAGGGGGGGCGGTTGCGGGCGAAAAACTGTTTTTT. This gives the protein CASSLGGAVAGEKLFF.

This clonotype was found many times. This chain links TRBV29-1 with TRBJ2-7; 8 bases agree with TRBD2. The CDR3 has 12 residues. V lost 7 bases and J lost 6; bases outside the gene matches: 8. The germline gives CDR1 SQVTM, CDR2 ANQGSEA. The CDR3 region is CSAGLVGGEQYF. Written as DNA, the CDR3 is TGCAGCGCGGGACTAGTTGGGGGCGAGCAGTACTTC.

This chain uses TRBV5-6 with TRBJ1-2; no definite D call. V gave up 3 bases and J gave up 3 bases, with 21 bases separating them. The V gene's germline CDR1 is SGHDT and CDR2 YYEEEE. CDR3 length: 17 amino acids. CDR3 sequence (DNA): TGTGCCAGCAGCTCCTGGGGAGAGATACTTTCATACTATGGCTACACCTTC. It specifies CASSSWGEILSYYGYTF. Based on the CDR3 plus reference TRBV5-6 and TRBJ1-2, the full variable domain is DAGVTQSPTHLIKTRGQQVTLRCSPKSGHDTVSWYQQALGQGPQFIFQYYEEEERQRGNFPDRFSGHQFPNYSSELNVNALLLGDSALYLCASSSWGEILSYYGYTFGSGTRLTVV.

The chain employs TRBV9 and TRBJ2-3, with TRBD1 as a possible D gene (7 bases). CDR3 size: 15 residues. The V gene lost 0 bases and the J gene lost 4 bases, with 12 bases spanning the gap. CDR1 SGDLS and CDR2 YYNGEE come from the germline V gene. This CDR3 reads CASSVGPGGSDTQYF. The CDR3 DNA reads TGTGCCAGCAGCGTAGGACCAGGGGGGTCAGATACGCAGTATTTT.

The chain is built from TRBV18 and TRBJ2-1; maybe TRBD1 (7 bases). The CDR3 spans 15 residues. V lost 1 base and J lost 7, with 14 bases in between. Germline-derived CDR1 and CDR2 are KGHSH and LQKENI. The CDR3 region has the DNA TGTGCCAGCTCACCACACAGGGGAGGAATAAATGAGCAGTTCTTC. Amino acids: CASSPHRGGINEQFF.